This T cell receptor (beta chain) was sequenced for a study of blood T cell repertoires in COVID-19. For the study at large: Samples of COVID-19 (acute and convalescent) were obtained from the United States, Italy and Spain.

Original methodology: The authors estimated nucleated cell counts from reference gene primer amplification. Sequenced by immunoSEQ multiplex PCR; TCRdb stores in-frame clones only, minus some. V and J calls and clone size are as listed in that table; D and trimming were resolved from the DNA. The sample has about 46,000 clones; about 87% are singletons. This clone was detected once. Trimming removed 6 bases from V and 5 bases from J; junction bases left unmatched: 6. The length of the CDR3 is 14 residues. CDR1 MNHEY and CDR2 SVGAGI come from the germline V gene. The sequencing input was peripheral blood. V and J are TRBV6-5 and TRBJ1-4; 7 bases match TRBD1. This receptor was taken from a human donor in a cohort sampled during active COVID-19. The CDR3 loop reads CASRLDRVNEKLFF. DNA for the CDR3: TGTGCCAGCAGATTAGACAGGGTGAATGAAAAACTGTTTTTT.